This TCR beta chain was sequenced in a study of siplizumab effects on memory and regulatory T cells. Trimming removed 3 bases at V and 1 base at J, with 12 bases between. Germline assignment: CDR1 SGHVS and CDR2 FQNEAQ. The CDR3 loop spans 15 amino acids. Comments on this clone: Its antigen is undetermined.

The repertoire was sequenced with immunoSEQ multiplex PCR; TCRdb's copy has only in-frame clones and lacks some. Found here are about 40,000 clones, about 89% of them singletons; the top ten hold roughly 0.23%. Whole-study findings and limits: For mappable alloreactive CD4+ clones, the mean Treg-derived fraction was 68.8% with siplizumab and about 26% in controls. Suppressive activity of Tregs proliferating in siplizumab cultures remained unconfirmed.

This receptor was taken from a human donor in good health. V is TRBV7-8 and J is TRBJ1-1, with D unresolved. Material: naive CD4+ T cells sorted from blood. CDR3 in amino acids: CASSFKRWWNTEAFF. The CDR3 region has the DNA TGTGCCAGCAGCTTTAAACGTTGGTGGAACACTGAAGCTTTCTTT.